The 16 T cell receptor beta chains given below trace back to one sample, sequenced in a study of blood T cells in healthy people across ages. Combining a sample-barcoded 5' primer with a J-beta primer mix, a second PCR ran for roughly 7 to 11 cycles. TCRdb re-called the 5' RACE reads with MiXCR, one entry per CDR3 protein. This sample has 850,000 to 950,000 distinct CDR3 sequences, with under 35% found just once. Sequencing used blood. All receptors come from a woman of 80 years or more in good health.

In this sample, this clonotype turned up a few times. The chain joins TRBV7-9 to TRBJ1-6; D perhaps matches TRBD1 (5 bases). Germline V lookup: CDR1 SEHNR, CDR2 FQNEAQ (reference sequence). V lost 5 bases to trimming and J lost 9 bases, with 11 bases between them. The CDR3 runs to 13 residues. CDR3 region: CASSQGGGSPLHF. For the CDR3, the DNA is TGTGCCAGCAGCCAAGGCGGGGGTTCACCCCTCCACTTT.

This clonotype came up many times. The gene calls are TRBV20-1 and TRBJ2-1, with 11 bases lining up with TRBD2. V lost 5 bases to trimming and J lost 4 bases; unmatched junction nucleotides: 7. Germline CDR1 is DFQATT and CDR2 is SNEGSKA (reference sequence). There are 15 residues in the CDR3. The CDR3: CSASSGLAEYNEQFF. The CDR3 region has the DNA TGCAGTGCTTCCTCGGGACTAGCGGAGTACAATGAGCAGTTCTTC.

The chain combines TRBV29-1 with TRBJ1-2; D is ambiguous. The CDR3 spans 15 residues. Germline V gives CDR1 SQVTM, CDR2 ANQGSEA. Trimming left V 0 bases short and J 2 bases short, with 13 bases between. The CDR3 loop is CSVEDYLQPNYGYTF. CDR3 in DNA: TGCAGCGTTGAAGACTACCTACAGCCCAACTATGGCTACACCTTC.

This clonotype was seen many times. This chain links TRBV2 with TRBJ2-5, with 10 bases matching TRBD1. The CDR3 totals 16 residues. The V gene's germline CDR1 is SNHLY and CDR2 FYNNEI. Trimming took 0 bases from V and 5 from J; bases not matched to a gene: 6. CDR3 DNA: TGTGCCAGCAGTGAAGCGCGGGACAGGGGATTGGAGACCCAGTACTTC. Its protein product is CASSEARDRGLETQYF. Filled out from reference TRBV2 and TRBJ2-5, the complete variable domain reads EPEVTQTPSHQVTQMGQEVILRCVPISNHLYFYWYRQILGQKVEFLVSFYNNEISEKSEIFDDQFSVERPDGSNFTLKIRSTKLEDSAMYFCASSEARDRGLETQYFGPGTRLLVL.

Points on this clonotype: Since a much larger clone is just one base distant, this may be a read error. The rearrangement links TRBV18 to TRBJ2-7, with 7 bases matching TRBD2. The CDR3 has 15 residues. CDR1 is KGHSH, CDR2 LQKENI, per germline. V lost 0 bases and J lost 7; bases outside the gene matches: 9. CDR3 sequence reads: CASSPPGGTYNEQYF. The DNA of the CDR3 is TGTGCCAGCTCACCACCCGGGGGGACGTACAATGAGCAGTACTTC.

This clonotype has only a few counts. CDR3 sequence reads: CASSLAGGQVYNEQYF. The CDR3 coding sequence is TGTGCCAGCAGCCTAGCGGGGGGGCAGGTCTACAATGAGCAGTACTTC. This sequence joins TRBV5-4 and TRBJ2-1, with 12 bases identical to TRBD2. The J call is doubtful: the DNA matches TRBJ2-7 better. The CDR3 has 16 amino acids. Germline-derived CDR1 and CDR2 are SGHNT and YYREEE (reference sequence).

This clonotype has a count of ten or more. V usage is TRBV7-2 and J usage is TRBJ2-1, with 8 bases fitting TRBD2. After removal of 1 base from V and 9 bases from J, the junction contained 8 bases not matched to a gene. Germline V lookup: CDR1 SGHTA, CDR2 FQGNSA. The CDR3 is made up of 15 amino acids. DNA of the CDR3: TGTGCCAGCAGCTTAGAGCCGGGACTAGGTTTTGAGCAGTTCTTC. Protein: CASSLEPGLGFEQFF.

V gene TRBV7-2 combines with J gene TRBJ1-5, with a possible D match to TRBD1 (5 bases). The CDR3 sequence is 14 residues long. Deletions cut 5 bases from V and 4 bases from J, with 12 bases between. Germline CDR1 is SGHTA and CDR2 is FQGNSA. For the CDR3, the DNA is TGTGCCAGCAGCGATGGGGCAGGTAATCAGCCCCAGCATTTT. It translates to CASSDGAGNQPQHF.

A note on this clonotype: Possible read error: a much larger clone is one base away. CDR3 nucleotide sequence: TGTGCCAGCAGCTTAGTGTCCGGGGTCACAGATGCGCAGTATTTT. Translating it yields CASSLVSGVTDAQYF. The genes are TRBV7-9 and TRBJ2-3, with D perhaps matching TRBD2 (5 bases). The CDR3 covers 15 residues. CDR1 SEHNR and CDR2 FQNEAQ come from the germline V gene (reference sequence). Full variable domain (outside the CDR3, taken from reference TRBV7-9 and TRBJ2-3): DTGVSQNPRHKITKRGQNVTFRCDPISEHNRLYWYRQTLGQGPEFLTYFQNEAQLEKSRLLSDRFSAERPKGSFSTLEIQRTEQGDSAMYLCASSLVSGVTDAQYFGPGTRLTVL.

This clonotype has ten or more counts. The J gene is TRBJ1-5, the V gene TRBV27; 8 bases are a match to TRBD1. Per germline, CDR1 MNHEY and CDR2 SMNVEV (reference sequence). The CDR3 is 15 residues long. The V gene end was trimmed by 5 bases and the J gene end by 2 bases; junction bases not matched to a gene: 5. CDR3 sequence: CASSLLTGGNQPQHF. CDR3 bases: TGTGCCAGCAGTCTCCTGACAGGGGGCAATCAGCCCCAGCATTTT.

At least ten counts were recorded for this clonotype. CDR3 region: CASSQTGRIQYF. DNA for the CDR3: TGTGCCAGCAGCCAAACGGGACGCATTCAGTACTTC. V gene TRBV14 combines with J gene TRBJ2-4; perhaps D is TRBD1 or TRBD2 (5 bases each). This CDR3 spans 12 amino acids. Germline assignment: CDR1 SGHDN and CDR2 FVKESK. V was pared by 2 bases and J by 9 bases, with 8 bases between.

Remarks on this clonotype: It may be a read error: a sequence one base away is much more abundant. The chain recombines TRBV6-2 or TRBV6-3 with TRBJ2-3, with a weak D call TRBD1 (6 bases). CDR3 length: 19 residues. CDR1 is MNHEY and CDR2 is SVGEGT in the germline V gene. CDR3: CASSQPRDTSISSTDTQNF. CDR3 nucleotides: TGTGCCAGCAGCCAACCACGGGACACCTCAATCTCAAGCACAGATACACAGAATTTT.

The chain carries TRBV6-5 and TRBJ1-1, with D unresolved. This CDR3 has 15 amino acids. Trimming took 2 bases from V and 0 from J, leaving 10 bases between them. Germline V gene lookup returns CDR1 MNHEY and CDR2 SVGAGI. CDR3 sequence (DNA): TGTGCCAGCAGTTACCGCGGAAGTATGAACACTGAAGCTTTCTTT. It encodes CASSYRGSMNTEAFF.

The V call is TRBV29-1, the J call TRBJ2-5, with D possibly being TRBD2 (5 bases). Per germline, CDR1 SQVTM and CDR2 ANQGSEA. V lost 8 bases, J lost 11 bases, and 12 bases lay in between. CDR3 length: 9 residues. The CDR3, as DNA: TGCAGCCCCTCTAGGGAGCAGTACTTC. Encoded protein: CSPSREQYF.

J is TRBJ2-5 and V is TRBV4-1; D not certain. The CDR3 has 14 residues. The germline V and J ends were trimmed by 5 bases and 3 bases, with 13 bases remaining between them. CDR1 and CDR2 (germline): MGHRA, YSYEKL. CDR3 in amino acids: CASSGRQGKETQYF. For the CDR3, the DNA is TGCGCCAGCAGCGGACGACAAGGGAAAGAGACCCAGTACTTC.

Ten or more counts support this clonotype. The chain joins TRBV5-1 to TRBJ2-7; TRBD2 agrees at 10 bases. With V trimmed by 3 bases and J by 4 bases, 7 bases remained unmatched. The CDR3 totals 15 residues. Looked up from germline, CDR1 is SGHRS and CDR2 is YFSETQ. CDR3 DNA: TGCGCCAGCAGCTCTAGCGGGGGAAGCTATTACGAGCAGTACTTC. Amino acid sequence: CASSSSGGSYYEQYF.